A single sample gave rise to the 27 T cell receptor beta chains below, sequenced in a study of graft-versus-host responses after intestinal transplantation. These TCRs' antigens remain unknown. TCRdb's table, derived via immunoSEQ multiplex PCR, lists solely in-frame clones and lacks some. The top ten clones hold around 0.7% of a sample with 100,000 to 140,000 clones, about 91% of them seen once. The sample here was unstimulated CD4+ T cells sorted from spleen or lymph node cells, taken before transplant. The receptors shown here come from a human donor who was the organ donor for an intestinal transplant.

V gene TRBV5-1 combines with J gene TRBJ2-2; weak D call: TRBD1 (5 bases). Germline loops: CDR1 SGHRS, CDR2 YFSETQ. This CDR3 is 17 amino acids long. V was cut by 1 base and J by 4 bases, with 17 bases left in between. The CDR3 protein is CASSLYPGAVGTGELFF. For the CDR3, the DNA is TGCGCCAGCAGCTTGTACCCTGGGGCGGTCGGCACCGGGGAGCTGTTTTTT. Using reference TRBV5-1 and TRBJ2-2 for the parts outside the CDR3, the full variable domain is KAGVTQTPRYLIKTRGQQVTLSCSPISGHRSVSWYQQTPGQGLQFLFEYFSETQRNKGNFPGRFSGRQFSNSRSEMNVSTLELGDSALYLCASSLYPGAVGTGELFFGEGSRLTVL.

The chain employs TRBV6-1 and TRBJ1-2; 8 nucleotides line up with TRBD1. Germline V gene data show CDR1 as MNHNS and CDR2 as SASEGT. CDR3 length equals 16 residues. V was pared by 0 bases and J by 8 bases, with 11 bases of the junction left unmatched. The CDR3 DNA reads as TGTGCCAGCAGTGAAGCGGTCGACAGGGGACGACGGGGCTACACCTTC. Amino acid sequence: CASSEAVDRGRRGYTF.

The chain employs TRBV5-1 and TRBJ2-5; D not certain. Germline V CDR1 and CDR2: SGHRS, YFSETQ. Trimming pared 0 bases from V and 2 bases from J, leaving 11 bases between. This CDR3 contains 15 residues. CDR3 coding DNA: TGCGCCAGCAGCTTGGTCAGCATAGAACAAGAGACCCAGTACTTC. Protein sequence: CASSLVSIEQETQYF.

The chain recombines TRBV19 with TRBJ2-7; 11 bases are shared with TRBD2. Germline loops: CDR1 LNHDA, CDR2 SQIVND (reference sequence). This CDR3 has 16 residues. J gave up 2 bases and V 5 bases, and 8 bases lay outside the gene matches. CDR3: CASSASLAGGAYEQYF. DNA for the CDR3: TGTGCCAGTAGTGCCTCCTTAGCGGGGGGGGCCTACGAGCAGTACTTC.

The V call is TRBV5-1, the J call TRBJ2-5; D uncertain. V shed 0 bases and J shed 0 bases, with 12 bases lying between them. Germline V gene sequence: CDR1 SGHRS, CDR2 YFSETQ. This CDR3 comprises 16 residues. The CDR3, as DNA: TGCGCCAGCAGCTTGGGTGTAGAGACGTACCAAGAGACCCAGTACTTC. This encodes CASSLGVETYQETQYF. The whole variable domain, filled in from reference TRBV5-1 and TRBJ2-5, reads KAGVTQTPRYLIKTRGQQVTLSCSPISGHRSVSWYQQTPGQGLQFLFEYFSETQRNKGNFPGRFSGRQFSNSRSEMNVSTLELGDSALYLCASSLGVETYQETQYFGPGTRLLVL.

The chain joins TRBV2 to TRBJ2-5; perhaps TRBD2 as D (6 bases). The CDR3 runs to 14 residues. Trimming stripped 5 bases from V and 4 bases from J, with 14 bases between. CDR1 is SNHLY, CDR2 FYNNEI, per germline. The CDR3 nucleotides are TGTGCCAGCAGTCAAACTAGCTTAAGAGAGACCCAGTACTTC. Protein: CASSQTSLRETQYF.

This chain connects TRBV5-1 to TRBJ2-7; 11 bases agree with TRBD2. This CDR3 contains 15 residues. The V gene's germline CDR1 is SGHRS and CDR2 YFSETQ. The V segment lost 2 bases and the J segment 3 bases; nucleotides outside the gene matches: 4. CDR3 loop: CASSFSGTSGYEQYF. CDR3 sequence (DNA): TGCGCCAGCAGCTTCTCCGGGACTAGCGGCTACGAGCAGTACTTC.

The chain links TRBV7-2 to TRBJ2-3, with a weak D call TRBD2 (6 bases). The V end was cut by 4 bases, the J end by 4 bases, with 9 bases between. This CDR3 comprises 13 residues. Germline V CDR1 and CDR2: SGHTA, FQGNSA. The CDR3 DNA is TGTGCCAGCAGCTGGACTATACCAGATACGCAGTATTTT. Protein: CASSWTIPDTQYF.

J is TRBJ2-7 and V is TRBV7-2, with D possibly being TRBD2 (6 bases). Trimming shortened V by 4 bases and J by 0 bases, and 13 bases separated the two germline ends. Germline V lookup: CDR1 SGHTA, CDR2 FQGNSA. The CDR3 covers 15 residues. CDR3 DNA sequence: TGTGCCAGCAGCTCCATGGGAGGCTACTCCTACGAGCAGTACTTC. Its protein product is CASSSMGGYSYEQYF.

The chain joins TRBV10-3 to TRBJ1-5; D unclear. The CDR3 covers 12 residues. V lost 4 bases and J lost 5, with 6 bases in between. Germline assignment: CDR1 ENHRY and CDR2 SYGVKD. The CDR3 here is CAISGYDQPQHF. The CDR3 region has the DNA TGTGCCATCAGTGGGTATGATCAGCCCCAGCATTTT.

The V and J genes are TRBV4-2 and TRBJ1-4, with D unclear. Trimming cost V 1 base and J 0 bases, with 9 bases left between them. This CDR3 contains 16 residues. Germline assignment: CDR1 LGHNA and CDR2 YNFKEQ. CDR3 nucleotide sequence: TGTGCCAGCAGCCAAGTTAGCGTTGCAACTAATGAAAAACTGTTTTTT. Protein product: CASSQVSVATNEKLFF.

The genes are TRBV12-5 and TRBJ2-2; 7 nucleotides agree with TRBD2. Germline V gene lookup returns CDR1 LGHNT and CDR2 FRNRAP. This CDR3 comprises 13 residues. The V and J ends lost 7 bases and 9 bases, in that order; junction bases with no gene match: 8. CDR3 nucleotide sequence: TGTGCTAGTGCCCGGACTAGAGGATGGGAGCTGTTTTTT. Amino acid sequence: CASARTRGWELFF.

The V gene is TRBV30, the J gene TRBJ1-2; no clear D gene. Germline values: CDR1 GTSNPN, CDR2 SVGIG (reference sequence). The germline V and J ends were trimmed by 3 bases and 4 bases, with 9 bases remaining between them. The CDR3 extends over 12 amino acids. CDR3 protein: CAWSLGTYGYTF. For the CDR3, the DNA is TGTGCCTGGAGCTTGGGAACCTATGGCTACACCTTC.

A single count supports this clone. The CDR3 loop is CASSERSTDTQYF. CDR3 nucleotides: TGTGCCAGCTCGGAGCGCAGCACAGATACGCAGTATTTT. The chain links TRBV18 to TRBJ2-3; no reliable D call. The CDR3 loop spans 13 amino acids. Germline assignment: CDR1 KGHSH and CDR2 LQKENI. Trimming shortened V by 6 bases and J by 0 bases, and 7 bases separated the two germline ends.

This clone was recorded a few times. The chain links TRBV7-2 to TRBJ2-2; 11 nucleotides align to TRBD2. The CDR3 totals 16 residues. Germline lookup yields CDR1 SGHTA and CDR2 FQGNSA. V was clipped by 5 bases and J by 4 bases; unmatched bases: 6. The DNA for the CDR3 is TGTGCCAGCAGCCCTCCGGGACTAGCGGCCACCGGGGAGCTGTTTTTT. Amino acid sequence: CASSPPGLAATGELFF. The full variable domain, completed using reference TRBV7-2 and TRBJ2-2, is GAGVSQSPSNKVTEKGKDVELRCDPISGHTALYWYRQSLGQGLEFLIYFQGNSAPDKSGLPSDRFSAERTGGSVSTLTIQRTQQEDSAVYLCASSPPGLAATGELFFGEGSRLTVL.

The chain carries TRBV29-1 and TRBJ1-1; D is unclear. This CDR3 is built from 12 residues. V was shortened by 7 bases and J by 5 bases, with 14 bases between the two germline ends. Germline CDR1 and CDR2: SQVTM and ANQGSEA. Here the CDR3 DNA reads TGCAGCGGGGGTGGTGCGGGTACTGAAGCTTTCTTT. It translates to CSGGGAGTEAFF.

This chain uses TRBV18 with TRBJ1-5, with 10 bases identical to TRBD1. J lost 6 bases, V lost 5 bases, and 4 bases had no gene match. This CDR3 comprises 14 residues. The germline CDR1 and CDR2 sequences are KGHSH and LQKENI. The CDR3 coding sequence is TGTGCCAGCTCATGGGACAGGGGCGCTCAGCCCCAGCATTTT. Translating gives CASSWDRGAQPQHF.

V and J are TRBV5-6 and TRBJ1-5, with 7 bases matching TRBD1. The CDR3 has 14 amino acids. J lost 3 bases, V lost 4 bases, and 4 bases had no gene match. CDR1 is SGHDT and CDR2 is YYEEEE in the germline V gene. In nucleotides, the CDR3 is TGTGCCAGCAGCAGGGGACAGCACAATCAGCCCCAGCATTTT. Translated: CASSRGQHNQPQHF.

J is TRBJ1-2 and V is TRBV6-1, with D uncertain. The CDR3 length is 13 residues. Germline V gene data show CDR1 as MNHNS and CDR2 as SASEGT. V was cut by 5 bases and J by 3 bases, with 10 bases left in between. CDR3 region: CASSYDNYYGYTF. DNA of the CDR3: TGTGCCAGCAGTTATGACAATTACTATGGCTACACCTTC.

The chain couples TRBV6-5 to TRBJ1-5; the D is unclear. Germline V gives CDR1 MNHEY, CDR2 SVGAGI. V lost 5 bases and J lost 5, with 13 bases in between. This CDR3 contains 14 residues. CDR3 nucleotides: TGTGCCAGCAGTGAGTGGCAAAGGGATCAGCCCCAGCATTTT. This translates into CASSEWQRDQPQHF.

The table lists this clone with a count of one. Here the CDR3 reads CASSLVPRVGGYEQYF. Written as DNA, the CDR3 is TGTGCCAGCAGCTTGGTCCCCCGGGTGGGGGGATACGAGCAGTACTTC. The V gene is TRBV5-5, the J gene TRBJ2-7; D possibly corresponds to TRBD2 (6 bases). V was clipped by 0 bases and J by 4 bases, with 17 bases between them. This CDR3 is 16 amino acids long. Per germline, CDR1 SGHKS and CDR2 YYEKEE (reference sequence).

The V call is TRBV5-1, the J call TRBJ2-1, with TRBD2 identical over 9 bases. The CDR3 has 15 residues. CDR1 is SGHRS and CDR2 is YFSETQ in the germline V gene. With 2 bases clipped from V and 3 bases from J, the junction kept 3 bases outside the gene matches. The CDR3, as DNA: TGCGCCAGCAGCTTAATTAGCGGGGGCTACAATGAGCAGTTCTTC. It codes for CASSLISGGYNEQFF.

This chain uses TRBV7-9 with TRBJ2-3, with D tentatively TRBD1 (5 bases). CDR1 and CDR2 (germline): SEHNR, FQNEAQ (reference sequence). CDR3 size: 14 residues. Trimming took 4 bases from V and 0 from J, leaving 8 bases between them. In nucleotides, the CDR3 is TGTGCCAGCAGCTCAGGGATTAGCACAGATACGCAGTATTTT. Protein product: CASSSGISTDTQYF.

The chain recombines TRBV6-5 with TRBJ1-2; the D gene is possibly TRBD1 (6 bases). The V end lost 5 bases, the J end lost 0 bases, and 7 bases lay between the germline ends. From germline, CDR1 is MNHEY and CDR2 SVGAGI. The CDR3 extends over 13 amino acids. CDR3 coding DNA: TGTGCCAGCAGTCGGACAGCTAACTATGGCTACACCTTC. This encodes CASSRTANYGYTF.

The CDR3 protein is CASSLPPTAGHHYEQYF. The CDR3 coding sequence is TGTGCCAGCAGCTTGCCGCCGACGGCGGGACACCACTACGAGCAGTACTTC. This chain uses TRBV5-8 with TRBJ2-7, with D perhaps matching TRBD1 or TRBD2 (6 bases each). The CDR3 is made up of 17 amino acids. Germline CDR1 reads SGHTS; CDR2 reads YDEGEE. Trimming removed 1 base at V and 3 bases at J, with 20 bases between.

The chain uses TRBV18 and TRBJ1-1, with D perhaps TRBD1 (5 bases). The V end lost 3 bases, the J end lost 0 bases, and 11 bases lay between the germline ends. The CDR3 runs to 15 residues. The germline CDR1 and CDR2 sequences are KGHSH and LQKENI. CDR3 nucleotide sequence: TGTGCCAGCTCACCGTCTACAGGCATGAACACTGAAGCTTTCTTT. Its protein is CASSPSTGMNTEAFF.

The chain employs TRBV27 and TRBJ1-5; D is undetermined. The CDR3 sequence is 15 residues long. Trimming stripped 7 bases from V and 5 bases from J, with 18 bases between. Germline CDR1 MNHEY, CDR2 SMNVEV (reference sequence). The CDR3: CASKPQPFTDQPQHF. The CDR3 DNA reads TGTGCCAGCAAACCACAGCCCTTTACCGATCAGCCCCAGCATTTT.